The clone carrying this TCR beta chain was detected ten times or more. What it binds is unknown. V shed 5 bases and J shed 2 bases, with 15 bases lying between them. The V gene's germline CDR1 is SGHTA and CDR2 FQGNSA. The CDR3 covers 15 residues. These data belong to a study of prognosis after radiotherapy for stage I lung cancer. Study-wide context: Subsequent to radiotherapy, distant metastatic disease emerged in several patients (median roughly 7 months), whereas some 15 exhibited no significant progression.

The study, taken as a whole, reports: Patients who had metastases reportedly showed TRBV and TRBJ gene usage that varied from that of patients who did not.

Genomic DNA served as the source from which two-round multiplex PCR generated TCR beta CDR3 amplicons. It was primers specific to each TRBV and TRBJ gene that first-round PCR used. TCRdb re-derived calls from the multiplex PCR reads in MiXCR, one entry per CDR3 protein. This table has fewer than 40,000 distinct CDR3 sequences, approximately 32% appearing once. The chain uses TRBV7-2 and TRBJ1-1, with D perhaps matching TRBD1 (6 bases). The receptor was isolated from a donor aged 50 or older with non-small cell lung cancer. The sequences come from PBMCs, collected before or after stereotactic body radiation therapy (not recorded which). Here the CDR3 DNA reads TGTGCCAGCAGCATCTCCCGGACAGTCAACACTGAAGCTTTCTTT. Its protein product is CASSISRTVNTEAFF.